These 22 T cell receptor beta chains were all obtained from the same sample, sequenced in a study of T cell responses to AZD1222 COVID-19 vaccine. Assay: immunoSEQ multiplex PCR; the TCRdb copy retains only in-frame clones and omits some. The sample shows fewer than 55,000 clones, around 80% of them seen only once. The sequences come from peripheral blood, collected on day 0 of MenACWY control vaccination. These receptors came from an adult in good health.

This clone was seen once. The chain recombines TRBV6-1 with TRBJ2-3; TRBD2 is a possible D gene (6 bases). There are 17 residues in the CDR3. V shed 1 base and J shed 1 base, with 15 bases lying between them. Germline values: CDR1 MNHNS, CDR2 SASEGT. Here the CDR3 reads CASSEVEGGGGTDTQYF. CDR3 coding DNA: TGTGCCAGCAGTGAAGTGGAGGGCGGCGGGGGCACAGATACGCAGTATTTT.

This clone came up once. V usage is TRBV6-6 and J usage is TRBJ2-7, with TRBD2 matching 7 bases. The germline V gene has CDR1 MNHNY and CDR2 SVGAGI (reference sequence). Trimming removed 5 bases from V and 5 bases from J; junction bases left unmatched: 15. This CDR3 comprises 16 residues. The CDR3 region is CASSPTGTSVKDEQYF. The CDR3, as DNA: TGTGCCAGCAGTCCGACCGGCACTAGCGTGAAGGACGAGCAGTACTTC.

This clone was seen a single time. The V gene is TRBV6-5, the J gene TRBJ1-2, with no clear D. Germline loops: CDR1 MNHEY, CDR2 SVGAGI. This CDR3 spans 14 amino acids. V lost 2 bases and J 6 bases, leaving 13 bases between the germline ends. This CDR3 is CASSYRASRNGYTF. In nucleotides, the CDR3 is TGTGCCAGCAGTTACCGGGCCAGTAGGAATGGCTACACCTTC.

The genes are TRBV28 and TRBJ2-7; 13 nucleotides align to TRBD2. CDR3 length equals 14 residues. V was pared by 6 bases and J by 2 bases, with 1 base of the junction left unmatched. The germline V gene encodes CDR1 MDHEN and CDR2 SYDVKM. CDR3 coding DNA: TGTGCCAGCAGCGGGACTAGCGGGACCTACGAGCAGTACTTC. Translating gives CASSGTSGTYEQYF.

The CDR3 spells CASSPGTGVSYEQYF. The CDR3, as DNA: TGTGCCAGCAGCCCCGGGACAGGAGTCTCCTACGAGCAGTACTTC. The rearrangement links TRBV13 to TRBJ2-7; 8 bases are a match to TRBD1. The CDR3 runs 15 residues. From germline, CDR1 is PRHDT and CDR2 FYEKMQ (reference sequence). Unmatched junction bases numbered 6, after V lost 5 bases and J lost 0 bases.

CDR3 sequence (DNA): TGTGCCAGCAGCCCCGAGCCCAACTCTGGAAACACCATATATTTT. Translating gives CASSPEPNSGNTIYF. The chain has TRBV5-6 and TRBJ1-3, with unresolved D. CDR3 size: 15 residues. V was pared by 4 bases and J by 0 bases, with 11 bases between. Germline loops: CDR1 SGHDT, CDR2 YYEEEE.

CDR3 in amino acids: CASSKGPSMALYGYTF. The DNA of the CDR3 is TGTGCCAGCAGTAAGGGTCCTTCGATGGCCCTCTATGGCTACACCTTC. The rearrangement joins TRBV27 to TRBJ1-2; D not resolved. The V end was cut by 5 bases, the J end by 4 bases, with 20 bases between. Germline-derived CDR1 and CDR2 are MNHEY and SMNVEV (reference sequence). This CDR3 has 16 residues.

This clone came up once. The chain has TRBV5-1 and TRBJ2-1, with 10 bases lining up with TRBD2. The CDR3 length is 15 residues. In germline, CDR1 is SGHRS, CDR2 YFSETQ. The ends lost 4 bases at V and 5 bases at J; junction bases unmatched: 6. Here the CDR3 DNA reads TGCGCCAGCAGCCCCGGGACTAGCGTCCACAATGAGCAGTTCTTC. This encodes CASSPGTSVHNEQFF.

The chain combines TRBV6-2 or TRBV6-3 with TRBJ2-7; D is undetermined. Trimming left V 4 bases short and J 3 bases short, with 7 bases between. The CDR3 runs 12 residues. Per germline, CDR1 MNHEY and CDR2 SVGEGT. CDR3 region: CASSLASYEQYF. Written as DNA, the CDR3 is TGTGCCAGCAGTTTGGCCAGCTACGAGCAGTACTTC.

This clone was seen a single time. The genes are TRBV2 and TRBJ1-6; maybe TRBD1 (6 bases). Germline CDR1 SNHLY, CDR2 FYNNEI. Trimming removed 7 bases from V and 6 bases from J, with 13 bases in between. This CDR3 has 14 amino acids. This CDR3 reads CASIGGSGNSPLHF. DNA of the CDR3: TGTGCCAGCATAGGGGGAAGTGGTAATTCACCCCTCCACTTT.

This sequence joins TRBV11-2 and TRBJ2-7, with D tentatively TRBD2 (6 bases). V was shortened by 2 bases and J by 0 bases, with 14 bases between the two germline ends. This CDR3 contains 16 residues. Germline values: CDR1 SGHAT, CDR2 FQNNGV. The CDR3 bases are TGTGCCAGCAGCTTACGCCGGGACTCGAGCTCCTACGAGCAGTACTTC. It specifies CASSLRRDSSSYEQYF.

In this sample, this clone turned up a few times. This chain connects TRBV3-1 (or the pseudogene TRBV3-2) to TRBJ2-3; TRBD2 matches 8 bases. CDR1 and CDR2 from the germline V gene are LGHDT and YNNKEL (reference sequence). This CDR3 comprises 15 residues. V shed 5 bases, J shed 0 bases, and the junction held 4 bases outside the gene matches. In nucleotides, the CDR3 is TGTGCCAGCAGCTCACTAGCGGTAAGCACAGATACGCAGTATTTT. It encodes CASSSLAVSTDTQYF.

This chain connects TRBV15 to TRBJ2-7; the D gene is possibly TRBD2 (6 bases). V shed 1 base and J shed 6 bases, with 13 bases lying between them. The germline V gene has CDR1 LNHNV and CDR2 YYDKDF (reference sequence). The CDR3 runs 14 residues. The CDR3 DNA is TGTGCCACCAGCAGAGGTGGAGGGGAAGGCGAGCAGTACTTC. As protein: CATSRGGGEGEQYF.

The chain links TRBV14 to TRBJ2-2; no clear D. This CDR3 has 14 amino acids. Germline lookup yields CDR1 SGHDN and CDR2 FVKESK. Deletions cut 0 bases from V and 9 bases from J, with 11 bases between. The chain's CDR3 is CASSQDGLTWELFF. CDR3 nucleotides: TGTGCCAGCAGCCAAGATGGCCTGACTTGGGAGCTGTTTTTT.

J is TRBJ2-1 and V is TRBV5-1; TRBD2 matches 9 bases. Trimming removed 2 bases from V and 3 bases from J; junction bases left unmatched: 6. The CDR3 covers 16 residues. CDR1 is SGHRS, CDR2 YFSETQ, per germline. CDR3 coding DNA: TGCGCCAGCAGCTTCATTAGCGGGAGTGACTACAATGAGCAGTTCTTC. It translates to CASSFISGSDYNEQFF.

As DNA, the CDR3 is TGCGCCAGCAGGGCGGCCCCCGGATTGGGAGAGACCCAGTACTTC. Translating gives CASRAAPGLGETQYF. The chain has TRBV5-1 and TRBJ2-5; D gene uncertain. The germline V gene has CDR1 SGHRS and CDR2 YFSETQ. This CDR3 region has 15 residues. The ends were cut back, 5 bases at V and 4 bases at J, with 18 bases in the middle.

CDR3 in amino acids: CASSQDRQLAAPGNEQFF. The CDR3, as DNA: TGCGCCAGCAGCCAAGATCGTCAACTAGCGGCCCCCGGGAATGAGCAGTTCTTC. The gene calls are TRBV4-1 and TRBJ2-1, with 8 bases that match TRBD2. CDR3 size: 18 residues. V was pared by 0 bases and J by 7 bases, with 14 bases of the junction left unmatched. The germline CDR1 and CDR2 sequences are MGHRA and YSYEKL.

V gene TRBV7-7 combines with J gene TRBJ2-2; TRBD2 is a possible D gene (5 bases). The V and J ends lost 1 base and 4 bases respectively, with 10 bases between them. CDR1 is SSHAT and CDR2 is FNYEAQ in the germline V gene (reference sequence). The CDR3 length is 15 residues. Here the CDR3 DNA reads TGTGCCAGCAGCTTAGATATTCGGGGCACCGGGGAGCTGTTTTTT. This codes for CASSLDIRGTGELFF. The full variable domain, rest sourced from reference TRBV7-7 and TRBJ2-2, is GAGVSQSPRYKVTKRGQDVTLRCDPISSHATLYWYQQALGQGPEFLTYFNYEAQPDKSGLPSDRFSAERPEGSISTLTIQRTEQRDSAMYRCASSLDIRGTGELFFGEGSRLTVL.

This chain connects TRBV28 to TRBJ2-7; 7 bases map to TRBD1. J was trimmed by 1 base and V by 4 bases; bases with no gene match: 7. CDR3 size: 15 residues. Germline assignment: CDR1 MDHEN and CDR2 SYDVKM. As DNA, the CDR3 is TGTGCCAGCAGTTCCTCCGGGACAGCTTCCTACGAGCAGTACTTC. This encodes CASSSSGTASYEQYF.

The V and J genes are TRBV11-3 and TRBJ2-2; 8 nucleotides align to TRBD1. V dropped 5 bases and J dropped 5; count of bases not matched to a gene: 7. Germline V gene lookup returns CDR1 SGHNT and CDR2 YENEEA. The CDR3 spans 15 residues. CDR3 in DNA: TGTGCCAGCAGCCCGGGGCAGGGGGCGACCGGGGAGCTGTTTTTT. As protein: CASSPGQGATGELFF.

The rearrangement joins TRBV3-1 (or the pseudogene TRBV3-2) to TRBJ1-5; weak D call: TRBD1 (6 bases). Germline V gene sequence: CDR1 LGHDT, CDR2 YNNKEL (reference sequence). Trimming left V 0 bases short and J 7 bases short, with 13 bases between. CDR3 length: 15 residues. CDR3 sequence (DNA): TGTGCCAGCAGCCAAGATAACAGGGCTTTGCAGCCCCAGCATTTT. Amino acids: CASSQDNRALQPQHF.

With respect to this clone: This specimen includes other DNA sequences encoding the same CDR3. The V call is TRBV12-3 or TRBV12-4, the J call TRBJ2-5; D not certain. The germline V and J ends were trimmed by 2 bases and 5 bases, with 3 bases remaining between them. The CDR3 totals 11 residues. The CDR3 coding sequence is TGTGCCAGCAGTTTAAAGGAGACCCAGTACTTC. As protein: CASSLKETQYF.